The TCR beta chain described here comes from a study of response to subunit inactivated influenza vaccine. TCRdb recomputed calls from the RT-PCR reads with MiXCR, one row per CDR3 protein. Among almost 250,000 distinct CDR3 sequences listed, 9.5% to 15% were seen once. This CDR3 comprises 12 residues. In germline, CDR1 is MDHEN, CDR2 SYDVKM. V lost 5 bases, J lost 7 bases, and 11 bases lay in between. This clonotype turned up a few times. The sequences come from non-naive T cells sorted from PBMCs, collected around 14 days before vaccination. The chain carries TRBV28 and TRBJ1-2, with unresolved D. The sequence was obtained from a man in his forties or fifties who received an inactivated influenza vaccine. CDR3 sequence (DNA): TGTGCCAGCAGTCCCTCCGCAGGTGGCTACACCTTC. As protein: CASSPSAGGYTF.